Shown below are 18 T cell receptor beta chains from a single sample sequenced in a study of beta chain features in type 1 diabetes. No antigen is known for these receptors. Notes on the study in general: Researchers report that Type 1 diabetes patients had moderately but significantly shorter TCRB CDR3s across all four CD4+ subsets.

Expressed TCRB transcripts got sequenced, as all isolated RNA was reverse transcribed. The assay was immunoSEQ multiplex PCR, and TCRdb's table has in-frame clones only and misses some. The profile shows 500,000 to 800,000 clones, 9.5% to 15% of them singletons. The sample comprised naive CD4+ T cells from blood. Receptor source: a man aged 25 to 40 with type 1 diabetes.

The CDR3 nucleotides read TGTGCCAGCAGCCAGGGGATGAGGACTGAAGCTTTCTTT. As protein: CASSQGMRTEAFF. This chain joins TRBV14 and TRBJ1-1; D uncertain. The V gene lost 3 bases and the J gene lost 5 bases, with 10 bases spanning the gap. Germline V CDR1 and CDR2: SGHDN, FVKESK. The CDR3 length is 13 residues.

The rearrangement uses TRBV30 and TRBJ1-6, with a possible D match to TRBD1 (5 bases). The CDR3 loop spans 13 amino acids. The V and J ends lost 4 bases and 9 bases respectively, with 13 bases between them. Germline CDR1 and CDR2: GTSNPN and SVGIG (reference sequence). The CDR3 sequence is CAWNRGLGSPLHF. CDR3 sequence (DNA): TGTGCCTGGAATAGGGGTCTGGGTTCACCCCTCCACTTT.

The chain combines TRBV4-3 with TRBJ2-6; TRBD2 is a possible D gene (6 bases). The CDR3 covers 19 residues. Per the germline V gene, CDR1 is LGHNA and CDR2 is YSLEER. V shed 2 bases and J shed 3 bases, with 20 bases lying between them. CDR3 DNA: TGCGCCAGCAGCCAACAGGGCCCCGTAGCGGCGGGTGGGGCCAACGTCCTGACTTTC. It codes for CASSQQGPVAAGGANVLTF.

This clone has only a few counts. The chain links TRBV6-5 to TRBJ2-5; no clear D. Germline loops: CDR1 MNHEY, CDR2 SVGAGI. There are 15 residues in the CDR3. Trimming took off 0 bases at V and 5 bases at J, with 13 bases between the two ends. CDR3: CASSYSTLGGETQYF. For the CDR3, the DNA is TGTGCCAGCAGTTACTCGACGCTGGGCGGCGAGACCCAGTACTTC.

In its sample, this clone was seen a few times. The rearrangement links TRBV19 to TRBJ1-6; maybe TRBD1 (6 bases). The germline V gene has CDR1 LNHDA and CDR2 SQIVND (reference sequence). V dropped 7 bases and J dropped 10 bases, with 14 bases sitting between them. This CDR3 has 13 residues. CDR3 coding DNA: TGTGCCAGTACATATTTGGGGGGCTCACCCCTCCACTTT. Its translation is CASTYLGGSPLHF.

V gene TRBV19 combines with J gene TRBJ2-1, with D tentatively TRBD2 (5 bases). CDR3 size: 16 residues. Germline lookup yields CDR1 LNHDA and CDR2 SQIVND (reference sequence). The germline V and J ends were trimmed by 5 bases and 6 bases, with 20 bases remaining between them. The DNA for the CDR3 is TGTGCCAGTAGTTCTTTGGAAAGGGCGCGGGTCAATGAGCAGTTCTTC. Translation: CASSSLERARVNEQFF.

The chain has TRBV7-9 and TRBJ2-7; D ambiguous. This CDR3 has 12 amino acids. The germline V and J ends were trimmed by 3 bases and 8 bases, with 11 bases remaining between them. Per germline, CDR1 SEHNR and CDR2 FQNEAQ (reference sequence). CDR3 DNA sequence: TGTGCCAGCAGCTTTGGGCAGGCGAAGCAGTACTTC. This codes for CASSFGQAKQYF.

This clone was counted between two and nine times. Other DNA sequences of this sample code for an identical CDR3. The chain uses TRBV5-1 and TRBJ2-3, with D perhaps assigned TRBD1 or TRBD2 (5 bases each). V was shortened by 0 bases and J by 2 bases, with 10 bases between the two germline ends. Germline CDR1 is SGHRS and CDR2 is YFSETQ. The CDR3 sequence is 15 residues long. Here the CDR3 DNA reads TGCGCCAGCAGCTTGGTTGGGGACCTCACAGATACGCAGTATTTT. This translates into CASSLVGDLTDTQYF. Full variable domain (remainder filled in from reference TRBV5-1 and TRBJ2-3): KAGVTQTPRYLIKTRGQQVTLSCSPISGHRSVSWYQQTPGQGLQFLFEYFSETQRNKGNFPGRFSGRQFSNSRSEMNVSTLELGDSALYLCASSLVGDLTDTQYFGPGTRLTVL.

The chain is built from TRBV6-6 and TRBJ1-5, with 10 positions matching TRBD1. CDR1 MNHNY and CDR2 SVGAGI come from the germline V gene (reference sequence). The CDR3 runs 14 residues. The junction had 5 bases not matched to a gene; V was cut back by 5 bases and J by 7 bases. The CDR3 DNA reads TGTGCCAGCAGTCGACAGGGGGCAAGGCAGCCCCAGCATTTT. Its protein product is CASSRQGARQPQHF.

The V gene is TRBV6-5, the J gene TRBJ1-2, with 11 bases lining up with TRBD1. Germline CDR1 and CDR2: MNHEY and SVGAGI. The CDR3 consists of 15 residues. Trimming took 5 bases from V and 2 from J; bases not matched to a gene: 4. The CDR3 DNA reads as TGTGCCAGCAGTCCCCGGACAGGGGGCAACTATGGCTACACCTTC. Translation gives CASSPRTGGNYGYTF.

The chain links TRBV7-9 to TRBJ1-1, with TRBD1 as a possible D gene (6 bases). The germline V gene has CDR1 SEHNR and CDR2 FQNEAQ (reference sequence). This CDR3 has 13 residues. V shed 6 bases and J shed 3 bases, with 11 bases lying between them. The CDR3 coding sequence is TGTGCCAGCAGTTATTCAGGGGACACTGAAGCTTTCTTT. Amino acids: CASSYSGDTEAFF.

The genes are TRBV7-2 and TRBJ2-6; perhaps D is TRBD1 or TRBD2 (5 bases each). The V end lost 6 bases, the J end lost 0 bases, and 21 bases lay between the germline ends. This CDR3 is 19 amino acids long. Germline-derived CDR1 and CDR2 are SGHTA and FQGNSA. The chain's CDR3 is CASRPERGIRGSGANVLTF. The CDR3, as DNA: TGTGCCAGCAGACCCGAGAGGGGCATTCGGGGCTCTGGGGCCAACGTCCTGACTTTC.

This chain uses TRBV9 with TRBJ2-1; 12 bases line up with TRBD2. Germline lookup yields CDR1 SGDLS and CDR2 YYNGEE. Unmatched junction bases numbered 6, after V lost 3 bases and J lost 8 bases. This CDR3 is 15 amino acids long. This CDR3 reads CASSARTSGVDEQFF. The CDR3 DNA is TGTGCCAGCAGCGCTAGGACTAGCGGGGTGGATGAGCAGTTCTTC.

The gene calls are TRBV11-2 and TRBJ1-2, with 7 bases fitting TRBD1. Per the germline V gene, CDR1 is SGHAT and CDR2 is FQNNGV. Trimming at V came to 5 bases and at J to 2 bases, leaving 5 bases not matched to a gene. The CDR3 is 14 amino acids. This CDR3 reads CASSAQGLNYGYTF. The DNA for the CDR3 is TGTGCCAGCAGCGCACAGGGGCTCAACTATGGCTACACCTTC.

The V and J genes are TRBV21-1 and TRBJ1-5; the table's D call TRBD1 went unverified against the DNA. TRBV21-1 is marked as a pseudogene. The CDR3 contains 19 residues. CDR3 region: CASSQKRRKGGQGNQPQHF. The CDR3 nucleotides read TGTGCCAGCAGCCAAAAGCGGAGGAAGGGGGGACAGGGCAATCAGCCCCAGCATTTT.

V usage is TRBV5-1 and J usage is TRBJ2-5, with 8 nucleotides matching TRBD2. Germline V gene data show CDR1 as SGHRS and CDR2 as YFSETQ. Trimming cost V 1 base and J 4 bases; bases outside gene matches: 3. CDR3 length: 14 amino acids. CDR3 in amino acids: CASSLSLAGETQYF. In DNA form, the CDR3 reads TGCGCCAGCAGCTTGAGTCTAGCGGGAGAGACCCAGTACTTC.

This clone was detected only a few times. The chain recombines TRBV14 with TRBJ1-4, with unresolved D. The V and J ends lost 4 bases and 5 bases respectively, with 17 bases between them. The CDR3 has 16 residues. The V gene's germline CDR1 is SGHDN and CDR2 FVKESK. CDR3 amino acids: CASSPGSYTQNEKLFF. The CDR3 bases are TGTGCCAGCAGCCCCGGTAGCTACACACAGAATGAAAAACTGTTTTTT.

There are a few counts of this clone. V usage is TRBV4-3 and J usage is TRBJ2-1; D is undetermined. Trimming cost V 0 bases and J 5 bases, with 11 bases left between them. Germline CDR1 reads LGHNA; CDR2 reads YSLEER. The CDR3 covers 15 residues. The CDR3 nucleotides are TGCGCCAGCAGCCAAGATGTCGAATCCAACAATGAGCAGTTCTTC. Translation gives CASSQDVESNNEQFF.